These T cell receptor beta chains were read from a single sample in a study of vaccination and CD4 T cells after COVID-19. These receptors' antigens are unknown. Each CDR3 protein is one row after TCRdb ran MiXCR on the PCR reads. The table has 3,500 to 4,500 distinct CDR3 sequences, around 21% seen once. The sample was CD4+ T cells from blood, cultured in vitro, taken after SARS-CoV-2 vaccination. Source of these receptors: a human donor who had recovered from COVID-19. Both conserved end residues are part of each CDR3.

J | V | CDR3
TRBJ2-5 | TRBV7-3 | CASSPLGGAKETQYF
TRBJ2-3 | TRBV14 | CASSQGSTIGTQYF
TRBJ2-7 | TRBV7-2 | CASSLEWNSEQYF
TRBJ1-2 | TRBV15 | CATSSRQGTLYGYTF
TRBJ2-7 | TRBV20-1 | CSAILQGGALTLYEQYF
TRBJ1-3 | TRBV20-1 | CSARGGGHGNTIYF
TRBJ2-5 | TRBV7-6 | CASSPISGGALVETQYF
TRBJ1-5 | TRBV6-2/TRBV6-3 | CASRPGGGQPQHF
TRBJ1-2 | TRBV7-3 | CASSSRGRDSPAYGYTF
TRBJ2-7 | TRBV5-8 | CASSPDGYEQYF
TRBJ1-2 | TRBV29-1 | CSVDPGNYGYTF
TRBJ2-5 | TRBV19 | CASSIPPETQYF
TRBJ2-3 | TRBV28 | CASRSYQDTQYF
TRBJ2-3 | TRBV6-1 | CASRDWSTDTQYF
TRBJ1-2 | TRBV27 | CASSLGSTGLYGYTF
TRBJ2-3 | TRBV24-1 | CATARTGGGTDTQYF
TRBJ2-3 | TRBV7-2 | CASSLARGRTDTQYF
TRBJ1-2 | TRBV6-2/TRBV6-3 | CASSYSARDSYYGYTF
TRBJ2-3 | TRBV27 | CASSLLVLGLADGTQYF
TRBJ2-6 | TRBV19 | CASTPGGTLSGANVLTF
TRBJ1-6 | TRBV28 | CACSILSPNSPLHF
TRBJ1-2 | TRBV20-1 | CSARGGQAPYGYTF
TRBJ2-7 | TRBV18 | CASKEQGDGEQYF
TRBJ1-2 | TRBV7-8 | CASSLGLVLNYGYTF
TRBJ2-3 | TRBV10-1 | CASSESNRPDTQYF
TRBJ2-1 | TRBV6-1 | CASSDWRGVYNEQFF
TRBJ1-1 | TRBV27 | CASSLSAWTLTGAFF
TRBJ1-3 | TRBV29-1 | CSVGDRAADTIYF
TRBJ1-2 | TRBV6-1 | CASSPAPVGQGLGYTF
TRBJ2-3 | TRBV29-1 | CSVDCNPSTDTQYF
TRBJ1-6 | TRBV4-1 | CASSQAGYTLHF
TRBJ2-3 | TRBV20-1 | CSARATSDTQYF
TRBJ1-6 | TRBV20-1 | CSAREGANNSPLHF
TRBJ1-2 | TRBV6-1 | CAGRADPNYGYTF
TRBJ2-5 | TRBV6-2/TRBV6-3 | CASSYRRGFQETQYF
TRBJ2-7 | TRBV19 | CASSGGSYEQYF
TRBJ1-2 | TRBV27 | CASSFDRGVDGYTF
TRBJ1-2 | TRBV7-3 | CASSSGGGVGGYTF
TRBJ2-7 | TRBV20-1 | CSAGVWGVHEQYF
TRBJ2-3 | TRBV10-3 | CAINGDTDTQYF
TRBJ2-3 | TRBV5-8 | CASSFEGADTQYF
TRBJ1-6 | TRBV10-3 | CAISDPTGLGSPLHF
TRBJ1-5 | TRBV18 | CASSPPGTGLNQPQHF
TRBJ2-1 | TRBV10-3 | CAIGAVSSGRSYNEQFF
TRBJ1-2 | TRBV6-5 | CASSHSPGNYGYTF
TRBJ2-7 | TRBV5-4 | CASSLRGGSYEQYF
TRBJ2-7 | TRBV20-1 | CSARTGQGAGEQYF
TRBJ2-1 | TRBV5-4 | CASSFSTGEQFF
TRBJ1-1 | TRBV28 | CASSSLGGGNTEAFF
TRBJ2-3 | TRBV4-1 | CASSHLPGQGPPDTQYF